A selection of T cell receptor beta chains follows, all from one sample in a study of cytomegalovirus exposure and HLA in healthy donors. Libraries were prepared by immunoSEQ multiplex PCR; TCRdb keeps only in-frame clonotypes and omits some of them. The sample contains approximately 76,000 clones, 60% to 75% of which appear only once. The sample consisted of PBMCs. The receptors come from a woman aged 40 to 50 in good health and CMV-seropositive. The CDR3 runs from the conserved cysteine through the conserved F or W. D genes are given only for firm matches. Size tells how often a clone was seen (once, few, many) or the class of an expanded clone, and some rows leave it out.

cdr3_aa: CSLGGGAYEQYF
cdr3_nt: TGCAGCTTAGGCGGGGGGGCCTACGAGCAGTACTTC
j_call: TRBJ2-7
clone_size: few
d_call: TRBD2
v_call: TRBV29-1

cdr3_aa: CASSQGQVSDGYTF
cdr3_nt: TGTGCCAGCAGCCAAGGACAGGTGTCTGATGGCTACACCTTC
j_call: TRBJ1-2
clone_size: once
d_call: NA
v_call: TRBV4-2

cdr3_aa: CAWSGGQPYGYTF
cdr3_nt: TGTGCCTGGAGCGGGGGACAGCCCTATGGCTACACCTTC
j_call: TRBJ1-2
clone_size: few
d_call: TRBD1
v_call: TRBV30

cdr3_aa: CASSRSGQGEAFF
cdr3_nt: TGCGCCAGCAGCCGTTCAGGGCAGGGGGAAGCTTTCTTT
j_call: TRBJ1-1
clone_size: NA
d_call: NA
v_call: TRBV5-1

cdr3_aa: CASPMSGGDQETQYF
cdr3_nt: TGTGCCAGCCCGATGTCCGGCGGGGACCAAGAGACCCAGTACTTC
j_call: TRBJ2-5
clone_size: NA
d_call: NA
v_call: TRBV7-6

cdr3_aa: CASKFSSGETYGYTF
cdr3_nt: TGTGCCAGCAAATTCTCGTCAGGGGAGACCTATGGCTACACCTTC
j_call: TRBJ1-2
clone_size: NA
d_call: NA
v_call: TRBV27

cdr3_aa: CASSLEGQGSYEQYF
cdr3_nt: TGCGCCAGCAGCTTGGAAGGACAGGGCTCCTACGAGCAGTACTTC
j_call: TRBJ2-7
clone_size: NA
d_call: TRBD1
v_call: TRBV5-1

cdr3_aa: CASSEQGAGETQYF
cdr3_nt: TGTGCCAGCAGTGAACAGGGGGCAGGAGAGACCCAGTACTTC
j_call: TRBJ2-5
clone_size: few
d_call: TRBD1
v_call: TRBV2

cdr3_aa: CSVDREAFF
cdr3_nt: TGCAGCGTTGACAGGGAAGCTTTCTTT
j_call: TRBJ1-1
clone_size: NA
d_call: NA
v_call: TRBV29-1

cdr3_aa: CASSGRDGSPNYEQYF
cdr3_nt: TGCGCCAGCAGCGGGAGGGATGGGTCGCCAAACTACGAGCAGTACTTC
j_call: TRBJ2-7
clone_size: few
d_call: TRBD2
v_call: TRBV5-1

cdr3_aa: CSVAGTGSANEKLFF
cdr3_nt: TGCAGCGTTGCCGGGACAGGGTCGGCTAATGAAAAACTGTTTTTT
j_call: TRBJ1-4
clone_size: NA
d_call: TRBD1
v_call: TRBV29-1

cdr3_aa: CASSLETSDTDTQYF
cdr3_nt: TGTGCCAGCAGCTTGGAGACTAGCGACACAGATACGCAGTATTTT
j_call: TRBJ2-3
clone_size: NA
d_call: TRBD2
v_call: TRBV5-5

cdr3_aa: CAISGLAKNIQYF
cdr3_nt: TGTGCCATCAGTGGTCTAGCCAAAAACATTCAGTACTTC
j_call: TRBJ2-4
clone_size: once
d_call: NA
v_call: TRBV10-3

cdr3_aa: CASSSLQGAHQPQHF
cdr3_nt: TGTGCCAGCAGCTCACTCCAGGGGGCGCATCAGCCCCAGCATTTT
j_call: TRBJ1-5
clone_size: NA
d_call: TRBD1
v_call: TRBV7-2

cdr3_aa: CAISVAVGTYEQYF
cdr3_nt: TGTGCCATCAGTGTGGCGGTTGGCACCTACGAGCAGTACTTC
j_call: TRBJ2-7
clone_size: NA
d_call: NA
v_call: TRBV10-3

cdr3_aa: CASSLAGLNQPQHF
cdr3_nt: TGCGCCAGCAGCTTGGCCGGTCTCAATCAGCCCCAGCATTTT
j_call: TRBJ1-5
clone_size: few
d_call: NA
v_call: TRBV5-1

cdr3_aa: CASSVGRANTEAFF
cdr3_nt: TGTGCCAGTAGTGTGGGGAGGGCGAACACTGAAGCTTTCTTT
j_call: TRBJ1-1
clone_size: few
d_call: NA
v_call: TRBV19

cdr3_aa: CASNPAYQETQYF
cdr3_nt: TGTGCCAGCAATCCAGCGTACCAAGAGACCCAGTACTTC
j_call: TRBJ2-5
clone_size: NA
d_call: NA
v_call: TRBV7-2

cdr3_aa: CASSLFMGGQENLNTEAFF
cdr3_nt: TGTGCCAGCAGCTTATTTATGGGAGGCCAGGAGAATCTGAACACTGAAGCTTTCTTT
j_call: TRBJ1-1
clone_size: few
d_call: NA
v_call: TRBV5-6

cdr3_aa: CASSQLKGAMPEAFF
cdr3_nt: TGCGCCAGCAGCCAACTTAAAGGGGCGATGCCTGAAGCTTTCTTT
j_call: TRBJ1-1
clone_size: NA
d_call: NA
v_call: TRBV4-3

cdr3_aa: CASSSVTAGGYSPLHF
cdr3_nt: TGTGCCAGCAGTTCAGTTACGGCTGGGGGGTATTCACCCCTCCACTTT
j_call: TRBJ1-6
clone_size: NA
d_call: NA
v_call: TRBV27

cdr3_aa: CASGLALSYNEQFF
cdr3_nt: TGTGCCAGTGGACTAGCACTCTCCTACAATGAGCAGTTCTTC
j_call: TRBJ2-1
clone_size: once
d_call: TRBD2
v_call: TRBV19

cdr3_aa: CASSVGQASYNEQFF
cdr3_nt: TGTGCCAGCAGTGTGGGACAGGCCTCCTACAATGAGCAGTTCTTC
j_call: TRBJ2-1
clone_size: NA
d_call: TRBD1
v_call: TRBV2

cdr3_aa: CASSYETATNEKLFF
cdr3_nt: TGTGCCAGCAGTTACGAAACGGCAACTAATGAAAAACTGTTTTTT
j_call: TRBJ1-4
clone_size: NA
d_call: NA
v_call: TRBV6-5

cdr3_aa: CAWRKGQTTGELFF
cdr3_nt: TGTGCCTGGAGAAAAGGACAGACCACCGGGGAGCTGTTTTTT
j_call: TRBJ2-2
clone_size: few
d_call: NA
v_call: TRBV30

cdr3_aa: CASRDRLAGGPETDTQYF
cdr3_nt: TGTGCCAGCAGAGACAGACTAGCGGGAGGGCCGGAGACAGATACGCAGTATTTT
j_call: TRBJ2-3
clone_size: NA
d_call: TRBD2
v_call: TRBV13

cdr3_aa: CASSLRTGVVQPQHF
cdr3_nt: TGTGCCAGCAGCCTTAGGACAGGGGTTGTTCAGCCCCAGCATTTT
j_call: TRBJ1-5
clone_size: NA
d_call: TRBD1
v_call: TRBV5-6

cdr3_aa: CASSTPDRSTDTQYF
cdr3_nt: TGTGCCAGCAGTACTCCGGACAGAAGCACAGATACGCAGTATTTT
j_call: TRBJ2-3
clone_size: NA
d_call: NA
v_call: TRBV27

cdr3_aa: CASSTRGTEAFF
cdr3_nt: TGTGCCAGCAGTACCAGGGGCACTGAAGCTTTCTTT
j_call: TRBJ1-1
clone_size: NA
d_call: NA
v_call: TRBV2

cdr3_aa: CASSFGGFNTGELFF
cdr3_nt: TGCGCCAGCAGCTTCGGGGGGTTTAACACCGGGGAGCTGTTTTTT
j_call: TRBJ2-2
clone_size: few
d_call: TRBD2
v_call: TRBV5-1

cdr3_aa: CASSFTGTGEAFF
cdr3_nt: TGTGCCAGCAGCTTCACCGGGACTGGTGAAGCTTTCTTT
j_call: TRBJ1-1
clone_size: NA
d_call: NA
v_call: TRBV7-9

cdr3_aa: CASSLAPGQINTEAFF
cdr3_nt: TGTGCCAGCAGCTTAGCGCCGGGACAGATTAACACTGAAGCTTTCTTT
j_call: TRBJ1-1
clone_size: NA
d_call: TRBD1
v_call: TRBV7-2

cdr3_aa: CASSHRGAVRMNTEAFF
cdr3_nt: TGCGCCAGCAGCCACCGAGGAGCCGTGCGCATGAACACTGAAGCTTTCTTT
j_call: TRBJ1-1
clone_size: once
d_call: NA
v_call: TRBV4-3

cdr3_aa: CASSPNLIGQGMYEQYF
cdr3_nt: TGTGCCAGCAGCCCCAACCTAATCGGACAGGGAATGTACGAGCAGTACTTC
j_call: TRBJ2-7
clone_size: NA
d_call: TRBD1
v_call: TRBV7-9

cdr3_aa: CASSPSNPGGYEQYF
cdr3_nt: TGTGCCAGCAGCCCATCGAATCCAGGGGGCTACGAGCAGTACTTC
j_call: TRBJ2-7
clone_size: few
d_call: TRBD1
v_call: TRBV5-4

cdr3_aa: CASSTGLAGVTGADTQYF
cdr3_nt: TGTGCCAGCAGCACAGGACTAGCGGGGGTGACGGGGGCAGATACGCAGTATTTT
j_call: TRBJ2-3
clone_size: NA
d_call: TRBD2
v_call: TRBV9

cdr3_aa: CASSQSTTDGNYGYTF
cdr3_nt: TGCGCCAGCAGCCAATCAACGACTGACGGTAACTATGGCTACACCTTC
j_call: TRBJ1-2
clone_size: NA
d_call: NA
v_call: TRBV4-3

cdr3_aa: CASSLLAGTYNEQFF
cdr3_nt: TGTGCCAGCAGCCTACTAGCGGGGACCTACAATGAGCAGTTCTTC
j_call: TRBJ2-1
clone_size: NA
d_call: TRBD2
v_call: TRBV7-6

cdr3_aa: CASSIDIWSRGIGNTIYF
cdr3_nt: TGTGCCAGTAGTATAGATATTTGGAGTCGGGGGATTGGAAACACCATATATTTT
j_call: TRBJ1-3
clone_size: NA
d_call: NA
v_call: TRBV19

cdr3_aa: CAVTTQGVTYEQYF
cdr3_nt: TGTGCTGTCACAACCCAGGGGGTGACCTACGAGCAGTACTTC
j_call: TRBJ2-7
clone_size: once
d_call: TRBD1
v_call: TRBV5-4

cdr3_aa: CSATSGNTIYF
cdr3_nt: TGCAGTGCGACTTCTGGAAACACCATATATTTT
j_call: TRBJ1-3
clone_size: NA
d_call: NA
v_call: TRBV20-1

cdr3_aa: CASSQPTGGPTYEQYF
cdr3_nt: TGTGCCAGCAGCCAACCGACGGGGGGACCGACCTACGAGCAGTACTTC
j_call: TRBJ2-7
clone_size: NA
d_call: TRBD2
v_call: TRBV4-2

cdr3_aa: CASVENTEAFF
cdr3_nt: TGTGCCTCGGTCGAGAACACTGAAGCTTTCTTT
j_call: TRBJ1-1
clone_size: few
d_call: NA
v_call: TRBV30

cdr3_aa: CASSPTQGLPNTEAFF
cdr3_nt: TGTGCCAGCTCACCAACACAGGGGCTACCGAACACTGAAGCTTTCTTT
j_call: TRBJ1-1
clone_size: once
d_call: TRBD1
v_call: TRBV18

cdr3_aa: CASGLNTEAFF
cdr3_nt: TGTGCTAGTGGCCTCAACACTGAAGCTTTCTTT
j_call: TRBJ1-1
clone_size: NA
d_call: NA
v_call: TRBV12-5

cdr3_aa: CASSLDWGVGQPQHF
cdr3_nt: TGTGCCAGCAGCTTAGATTGGGGGGTGGGTCAGCCCCAGCATTTT
j_call: TRBJ1-5
clone_size: NA
d_call: NA
v_call: TRBV11-2

cdr3_aa: CASSQGLAGGPYTGELFF
cdr3_nt: TGCGCCAGCAGCCAGGGACTAGCGGGGGGGCCGTACACCGGGGAGCTGTTTTTT
j_call: TRBJ2-2
clone_size: NA
d_call: TRBD2
v_call: TRBV4-1

cdr3_aa: CASSLRGQVYEQYF
cdr3_nt: TGTGCCAGCAGTTTACGTGGCCAAGTCTACGAGCAGTACTTC
j_call: TRBJ2-7
clone_size: NA
d_call: NA
v_call: TRBV27

cdr3_aa: CASSPPNRGEAFF
cdr3_nt: TGTGCCAGCAGCCCCCCAAATAGGGGTGAAGCTTTCTTT
j_call: TRBJ1-1
clone_size: NA
d_call: NA
v_call: TRBV6-5